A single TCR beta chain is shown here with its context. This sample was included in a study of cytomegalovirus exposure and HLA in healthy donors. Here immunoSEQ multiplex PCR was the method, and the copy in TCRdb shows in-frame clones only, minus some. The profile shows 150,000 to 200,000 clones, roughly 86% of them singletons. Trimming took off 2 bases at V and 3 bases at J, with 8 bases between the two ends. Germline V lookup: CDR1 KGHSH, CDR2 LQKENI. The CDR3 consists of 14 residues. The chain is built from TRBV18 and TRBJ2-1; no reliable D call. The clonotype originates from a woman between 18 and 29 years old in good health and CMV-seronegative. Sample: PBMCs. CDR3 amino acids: CASSPTGVYNEQFF. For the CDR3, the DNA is TGTGCCAGCTCACCAACCGGAGTCTACAATGAGCAGTTCTTC.